This T cell receptor (beta chain) is from a study of beta chain features in type 1 diabetes. The overall study: The number of sorted cells examined across all samples was 107,917,701.

Whole-study results and caveats: Among patients with Type 1 diabetes, TCRB CDR3s were moderately but significantly shorter in every one of the four CD4+ subsets. Among type 1 diabetes patients, VDJ junctions had fewer insertions and more deletions.

Every bit of the isolated RNA underwent reverse transcription, so sequencing read expressed TCRB transcripts. Reads from naive, central memory and regulatory T cell samples averaged roughly 3.6 million. Profiled with immunoSEQ multiplex PCR; TCRdb holds only in-frame clones, not every one. The table has about 160,000 clones, 6.5% to 10% seen once. A note on this clone: Its antigen is as yet unknown.

Looked up from germline, CDR1 is SGHRS and CDR2 is YFSETQ. The junction had 4 bases not matched to a gene; V was cut back by 3 bases and J by 5 bases. The CDR3 totals 14 residues. It was one heparinised blood draw, averaging around 110 mL, that each donor gave. This TCR was recovered from a woman aged 18-29 years with type 1 diabetes. The chain links TRBV5-1 to TRBJ1-4; TRBD1 matches 7 bases. Sequencing was performed on central memory CD4+ T cells from blood. This CDR3 is CASSSQQGNEKLFF. The CDR3 nucleotides read TGCGCCAGCAGCTCACAACAGGGGAATGAAAAACTGTTTTTT.